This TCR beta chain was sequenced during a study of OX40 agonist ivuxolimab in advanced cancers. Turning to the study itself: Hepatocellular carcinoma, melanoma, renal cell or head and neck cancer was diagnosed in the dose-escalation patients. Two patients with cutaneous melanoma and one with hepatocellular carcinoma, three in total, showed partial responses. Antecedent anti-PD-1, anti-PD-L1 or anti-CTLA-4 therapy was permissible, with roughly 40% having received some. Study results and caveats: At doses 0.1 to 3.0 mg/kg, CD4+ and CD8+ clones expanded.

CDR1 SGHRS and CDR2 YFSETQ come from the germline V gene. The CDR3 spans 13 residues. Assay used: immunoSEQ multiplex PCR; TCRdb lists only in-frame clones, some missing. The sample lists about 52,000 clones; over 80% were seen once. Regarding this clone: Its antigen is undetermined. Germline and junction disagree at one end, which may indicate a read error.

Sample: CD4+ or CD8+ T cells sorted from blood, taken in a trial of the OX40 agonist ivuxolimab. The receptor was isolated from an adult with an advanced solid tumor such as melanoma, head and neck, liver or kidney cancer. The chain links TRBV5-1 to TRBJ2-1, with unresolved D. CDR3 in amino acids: CASSFAETGVWIF. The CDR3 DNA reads TGCGCCAGCAGCTTCGCCGAGACGGGCGTGTGGATCTTC.